One sample yielded the 5 T cell receptor beta chains listed below, sequenced in a study of T cell changes during pregnancy in multiple sclerosis. Method: immunoSEQ multiplex PCR; TCRdb's copy keeps in-frame clones and lacks some. The table records 78,000 or so clones, under 95% of them present only once. Material: peripheral blood, obtained before pregnancy. The source is a female donor with multiple sclerosis, enrolled in a pregnancy study.

The chain links TRBV4-1 to TRBJ2-5; a weak D match, TRBD2 (5 bases). CDR3 length equals 13 residues. V lost 1 base and J 7 bases, leaving 10 bases between the germline ends. Germline CDR1 is MGHRA and CDR2 is YSYEKL. DNA for the CDR3: TGCGCCAGCAGCCAAGTCGGGGTAGGGACCCAGTACTTC. Its translation is CASSQVGVGTQYF.

The chain joins TRBV18 to TRBJ1-2; TRBD1 is a possible D gene (5 bases). CDR1 KGHSH and CDR2 LQKENI come from the germline V gene. This CDR3 is built from 13 residues. V lost 4 bases, J lost 8 bases, and 14 bases lay in between. The CDR3 here is CASSRPREGGYTF. DNA for the CDR3: TGTGCCAGCTCACGGCCCAGGGAGGGGGGCTACACCTTC.

This chain connects TRBV9 to TRBJ2-7; possibly TRBD2 for D (7 bases). The CDR3 covers 15 residues. V gave up 0 bases and J gave up 3 bases, with 13 bases separating them. The germline V gene has CDR1 SGDLS and CDR2 YYNGEE. The CDR3 DNA is TGTGCCAGCAGCGTAGGGGGAGGGGGGAGCTACGAGCAGTACTTC. Residues: CASSVGGGGSYEQYF.

The chain combines TRBV7-3 with TRBJ2-1; D may be TRBD2 (5 bases). Per the germline V gene, CDR1 is SGHTA and CDR2 is FQGTGA. V was trimmed by 0 bases and J by 8 bases, leaving 14 bases between them. The CDR3 runs to 15 residues. Here the CDR3 reads CASSLTLAGSDEQFF. In DNA form, the CDR3 reads TGTGCCAGCAGCTTAACCCTAGCAGGTTCGGATGAGCAGTTCTTC.

The J gene is TRBJ1-4, the V gene TRBV6-5, with a possible D match to TRBD1 (5 bases). The length of the CDR3 is 15 residues. CDR1 is MNHEY and CDR2 is SVGAGI in the germline V gene. With 2 bases removed from V and 10 bases from J, the gap between germline ends came to 17 bases. The CDR3: CASSYLGGTAGKLFF. CDR3 DNA sequence: TGTGCCAGCAGTTACCTTGGGGGGACCGCCGGAAAACTGTTTTTT.